The 30 T cell receptor beta chains presented below share a single source sample, sequenced in a study of CD8 T cells in Susac syndrome. An input of roughly 0.45 to 1 ug of RNA was subjected to reverse transcription using random hexamers. TCRdb passed the immunoSEQ multiplex PCR reads through MiXCR, listing each CDR3 protein once. The profile shows hundreds of thousands of distinct CDR3 sequences, around 95% of them singletons. The material sequenced was CD4+ T cells from PBMCs. The source of these receptors is a human donor with multiple sclerosis.

V and J are TRBV9 and TRBJ2-3, with 7 bases identical to TRBD2. Germline values: CDR1 SGDLS, CDR2 YYNGEE. V shed 0 bases and J 6 bases; nucleotides not matched to a gene: 4. This CDR3 is built from 14 residues. The CDR3 DNA reads TGTGCCAGCAGCGTAGGGCGGGGAGGGGATACGCAGTATTTT. This codes for CASSVGRGGDTQYF.

This chain connects TRBV7-9 to TRBJ1-6, with D maybe TRBD1 (5 bases). The V end was cut by 5 bases, the J end by 5 bases, with 16 bases between. Germline V CDR1 and CDR2: SEHNR, FQNEAQ (reference sequence). This CDR3 has 16 residues. The chain's CDR3 is CASSPFGGIDNSPLHF. The CDR3 DNA reads TGTGCCAGCAGCCCCTTCGGGGGTATCGATAATTCACCCCTCCACTTT.

The J gene is TRBJ2-2, the V gene TRBV7-9, with D perhaps matching TRBD1 (6 bases). The germline V gene has CDR1 SEHNR and CDR2 FQNEAQ (reference sequence). Trimming pared 5 bases from V and 2 bases from J, leaving 18 bases between. This CDR3 spans 17 amino acids. The CDR3 coding sequence is TGTGCCAGCAGCACAGGACAGAAACCAATCAACACCGGGGAGCTGTTTTTT. Residues: CASSTGQKPINTGELFF.

The chain links TRBV7-9 to TRBJ2-3, with a weak D call TRBD1 (6 bases). CDR1 is SEHNR, CDR2 FQNEAQ, per germline (reference sequence). The CDR3 has 11 residues. V was clipped by 10 bases and J by 4 bases, with 9 bases between them. The CDR3: CATRGSDTQYF. CDR3 bases: TGTGCCACCAGGGGTTCAGATACGCAGTATTTT.

The genes are TRBV11-1 and TRBJ2-7, with a possible D match to TRBD2 (6 bases). The CDR3 runs 12 residues. Germline CDR1 is SGHAT and CDR2 is FQDESV (reference sequence). Trimming shortened V by 6 bases and J by 8 bases, and 14 bases separated the two germline ends. CDR3 sequence reads: CASSFPEGKQYV. CDR3 DNA: TGTGCCAGCAGTTTTCCGGAGGGAAAGCAGTACGTC.

Here the CDR3 reads CSATFPGPPFQEDTQYF. The CDR3 DNA reads TGCAGTGCCACGTTTCCCGGCCCCCCATTTCAAGAAGATACGCAGTATTTT. This chain uses TRBV20-1 with TRBJ2-3; D is unresolved. Trimming pared 6 bases from V and 5 bases from J, leaving 27 bases between. Germline V gene data show CDR1 as DFQATT and CDR2 as SNEGSKA (reference sequence). The CDR3 totals 17 residues.

This chain connects TRBV4-2 to TRBJ2-2, with 9 bases that match TRBD1. This CDR3 has 16 residues. V dropped 1 base and J dropped 4; count of bases not matched to a gene: 4. Germline assignment: CDR1 LGHNA and CDR2 YNFKEQ. In DNA form, the CDR3 reads TGTGCCAGCAGCCAAGCAACGGGACAGGGCACCGGGGAGCTGTTTTTT. It codes for CASSQATGQGTGELFF.

The V call is TRBV23-1, the J call TRBJ1-6, with a tentative D call TRBD1 (6 bases). TRBV23-1 is flagged as an ORF with uncertain function. This CDR3 comprises 17 residues. Trimming removed 4 bases from V and 14 bases from J, with 27 bases in between. CDR3 DNA: TGCGCCAGCAGTCCGCAGGGGCCCGGGGGATCCGGGTCGGCCCTCCACTTT. Protein: CASSPQGPGGSGSALHF.

The chain employs TRBV30 and TRBJ2-2; TRBD2 is a possible D gene (6 bases). Germline V gene sequence: CDR1 GTSNPN, CDR2 SVGIG (reference sequence). The CDR3 totals 14 residues. Trimming shortened V by 1 base and J by 7 bases, and 13 bases separated the two germline ends. CDR3 residues: CAWSGGLQGGELFF. The CDR3 DNA follows: TGTGCCTGGAGTGGGGGACTCCAGGGCGGGGAGCTGTTTTTT.

V usage is TRBV7-2 and J usage is TRBJ1-2; no definite D call. This CDR3 comprises 11 residues. Trimming stripped 4 bases from V and 4 bases from J, with 4 bases between. Germline assignment: CDR1 SGHTA and CDR2 FQGNSA. The DNA of the CDR3 is TGTGCCAGCAGCTGGATCTATGGCTACACCTTC. It encodes CASSWIYGYTF.

This clonotype was seen more than once but under ten times. The genes are TRBV24-1 and TRBJ2-1; 7 positions agree with TRBD2. CDR3 length: 15 residues. CDR1 and CDR2 (germline): KGHDR, SFDVKD. The V segment lost 2 bases and the J segment 1 base; nucleotides outside the gene matches: 1. CDR3 nucleotide sequence: TGTGCCACCAGTGATTGGGGGGGTTCCTACAATGAGCAGTTCTTC. Translating it yields CATSDWGGSYNEQFF.

This chain joins TRBV6-1 and TRBJ2-1; possible D gene TRBD2, 6 bases. V was trimmed by 3 bases and J by 4 bases, leaving 13 bases between them. The CDR3 covers 15 residues. Germline CDR1 and CDR2: MNHNS and SASEGT. This chain's CDR3 is CASSDRLAYYNEQFF. Written as DNA, the CDR3 is TGTGCCAGCAGTGATCGGCTAGCGTATTACAATGAGCAGTTCTTC.

The V call is TRBV11-2, the J call TRBJ2-5, with D possibly TRBD1 on 5 matching bases. The CDR3 covers 15 residues. Per the germline V gene, CDR1 is SGHAT and CDR2 is FQNNGV. Trimming shortened V by 5 bases and J by 1 base, and 14 bases separated the two germline ends. CDR3 DNA: TGTGCCAGCAGCCCTGGGGCAGCGACCCAAGAGACCCAGTACTTC. Protein sequence: CASSPGAATQETQYF.

CDR3 nucleotide sequence: TGTGCCAGCAGCTTCGGTCAGGACCAGCCCCAGCATTTT. This encodes CASSFGQDQPQHF. The chain links TRBV7-3 to TRBJ1-5; no reliable D call. CDR1 is SGHTA, CDR2 FQGTGA, per germline. The V end was cut by 3 bases, the J end by 7 bases, with 10 bases between. This CDR3 is 13 amino acids long.

The gene calls are TRBV5-1 and TRBJ2-7; D is uncertain. V was trimmed by 0 bases and J by 6 bases, leaving 10 bases between them. In germline, CDR1 is SGHRS, CDR2 YFSETQ. The CDR3 runs 13 residues. CDR3 residues: CASSLVPSSEQYF. CDR3 nucleotides: TGCGCCAGCAGCTTGGTACCATCATCCGAGCAGTACTTC. The whole variable domain, remainder taken from reference TRBV5-1 and TRBJ2-7, is KAGVTQTPRYLIKTRGQQVTLSCSPISGHRSVSWYQQTPGQGLQFLFEYFSETQRNKGNFPGRFSGRQFSNSRSEMNVSTLELGDSALYLCASSLVPSSEQYFGPGTRLTVT.

V is TRBV2 and J is TRBJ2-6; unclear D gene. V lost 5 bases and J 0 bases, leaving 8 bases between the germline ends. The germline CDR1 and CDR2 sequences are SNHLY and FYNNEI. This CDR3 region has 15 residues. The CDR3 reads CASSLENSGANVLTF. CDR3 nucleotides: TGTGCCAGCAGTCTCGAGAACTCTGGGGCCAACGTCCTGACTTTC.

The chain is built from TRBV6-1 and TRBJ2-7, with D possibly TRBD1 on 5 matching bases. Trimming removed 6 bases at V and 3 bases at J, with 12 bases between. The CDR3 contains 13 residues. Germline lookup yields CDR1 MNHNS and CDR2 SASEGT. This CDR3 is CASRGVKYYEQYF. The CDR3 DNA reads as TGTGCCAGCAGAGGGGTGAAATACTACGAGCAGTACTTC.

The chain has TRBV9 and TRBJ2-3; the D call may be TRBD1 or TRBD2 (7 bases each). The CDR3 contains 16 residues. V shed 4 bases and J shed 0 bases, with 15 bases lying between them. Germline V CDR1 and CDR2: SGDLS, YYNGEE. The CDR3 loop is CASSPRGGGSTDTQYF. DNA of the CDR3: TGTGCCAGCAGCCCCAGGGGGGGTGGAAGCACAGATACGCAGTATTTT.

V and J are TRBV12-3 or TRBV12-4 and TRBJ2-1; 7 bases line up with TRBD2. The CDR3 runs 12 residues. Trimming cost V 3 bases and J 13 bases; bases outside gene matches: 6. The CDR3 spells CASSLVSGEQFF. The CDR3 bases are TGTGCCAGCAGTTTGGTGAGCGGGGAACAGTTCTTC.

This clonotype showed up just once. This chain uses TRBV6-5 with TRBJ1-3; TRBD1 agrees at 10 bases. The CDR3 is 14 residues long. Germline V lookup: CDR1 MNHEY, CDR2 SVGAGI. The junction had 6 bases not matched to a gene; V was cut back by 8 bases and J by 5 bases. DNA for the CDR3: TGTGCCAGCTTGGACAGGGGGAATCGAAACACCATATATTTT. Amino acid sequence: CASLDRGNRNTIYF.

The chain combines TRBV20-1 with TRBJ2-5; 7 bases align to TRBD1. Per the germline V gene, CDR1 is DFQATT and CDR2 is SNEGSKA (reference sequence). The CDR3 sequence is 14 residues long. V gave up 2 bases and J gave up 5 bases; unmatched junction bases: 8. CDR3 sequence reads: CSARRVGTEETQYF. The CDR3 DNA reads TGCAGTGCTAGAAGAGTGGGGACAGAGGAGACCCAGTACTTC.

The V call is TRBV29-1, the J call TRBJ2-5; a weak D match, TRBD1 (6 bases). Germline assignment: CDR1 SQVTM and CDR2 ANQGSEA. V lost 4 bases and J lost 1, with 10 bases in between. The CDR3 is 13 residues long. For the CDR3, the DNA is TGCAGCGTTGCCGGACAGCTCCAAGAGACCCAGTACTTC. Residues: CSVAGQLQETQYF. The full variable domain, completed using reference TRBV29-1 and TRBJ2-5, is SAVISQKPSRDICQRGTSLTIQCQVDSQVTMMFWYRQQPGQSLTLIATANQGSEATYESGFVIDKFPISRPNLTFSTLTVSNMSPEDSSIYLCSVAGQLQETQYFGPGTRLLVL.

The rearrangement joins TRBV12-3 or TRBV12-4 to TRBJ2-1; 7 bases fit TRBD1. V was clipped by 6 bases and J by 12 bases; unmatched bases: 11. The CDR3 has 13 residues. CDR3 in DNA: TGTGCCAGCAGCCGGGACAGCTCGCAGGGGCAGTTCTTC. This sequence encodes CASSRDSSQGQFF.

The rearrangement joins TRBV18 to TRBJ1-1, with a tentative D call TRBD1 (5 bases). The ends were cut back, 2 bases at V and 5 bases at J, with 12 bases in the middle. Germline V gene data show CDR1 as KGHSH and CDR2 as LQKENI. This CDR3 contains 14 residues. The CDR3 DNA reads as TGTGCCAGCTCACCATTTGGGGGGAGGACTGAAGCTTTCTTT. Protein product: CASSPFGGRTEAFF.

The genes are TRBV11-2 and TRBJ2-7; 14 bases are shared with TRBD2. Per the germline V gene, CDR1 is SGHAT and CDR2 is FQNNGV. CDR3 length: 14 residues. Germline trimming cut 5 bases from V and 6 bases from J; bases unmatched to any gene: 3. The CDR3 spells CASSPGLAGGEQYV. The CDR3 DNA follows: TGTGCCAGCAGCCCTGGACTAGCGGGGGGCGAGCAGTACGTC.

J is TRBJ2-7 and V is TRBV6-5; 13 bases align to TRBD2. The junction had 13 bases not matched to a gene; V was cut back by 0 bases and J by 2 bases. The length of the CDR3 is 20 residues. CDR1 MNHEY and CDR2 SVGAGI come from the germline V gene. The CDR3 bases are TGTGCCAGCAGTTACTCCCCACCGGGACTAGCGGGGCGCCCGACCTACGAGCAGTACTTC. Translated, it gives CASSYSPPGLAGRPTYEQYF.

The V call is TRBV5-4, the J call TRBJ2-7, with D possibly matching TRBD2 (6 bases). The CDR3 sequence is 13 residues long. Germline V gene data show CDR1 as SGHNT and CDR2 as YYREEE (reference sequence). Trimming took off 5 bases at V and 0 bases at J, with 9 bases between the two ends. The CDR3 DNA sequence: TGTGCCAGCAGTTCCGGGAGCTCCTACGAGCAGTACTTC. This translates into CASSSGSSYEQYF.

J is TRBJ2-7 and V is TRBV6-1, with D unclear. The CDR3 runs to 14 residues. Per the germline V gene, CDR1 is MNHNS and CDR2 is SASEGT. V was cut by 10 bases and J by 4 bases, with 20 bases left in between. The CDR3 spells CAISVGAASYEQYF. CDR3 in DNA: TGTGCCATCAGCGTGGGCGCCGCCTCATACGAGCAGTACTTC.

This clonotype was observed a single time. J is TRBJ2-6 and V is TRBV4-1; either TRBD1 or TRBD2 may supply D (5 bases each). Germline V gene sequence: CDR1 MGHRA, CDR2 YSYEKL. V shed 0 bases and J shed 0 bases, with 15 bases lying between them. This CDR3 is 19 amino acids long. The CDR3 loop reads CASSQERGVRISGANVLTF. In DNA, the CDR3 is TGCGCCAGCAGCCAAGAGAGGGGAGTCAGGATCTCTGGGGCCAACGTCCTGACTTTC.

The CDR3 region is CASSPLASGTSYEQYV. The CDR3 bases are TGTGCCAGCAGTCCCCTTGCTAGCGGTACCTCCTACGAGCAGTACGTC. The rearrangement uses TRBV27 and TRBJ2-7, with 7 positions matching TRBD2. Germline V CDR1 and CDR2: MNHEY, SMNVEV (reference sequence). With 5 bases clipped from V and 0 bases from J, the junction kept 10 bases outside the gene matches. The CDR3 loop spans 16 amino acids.